This TCR beta chain was found in a study of blood T cell repertoires in COVID-19. Turning to the study itself: PBMCs, B-cell-depleted T cells, or T cells were the source of the cDNA or gDNA that made up the material.

Repertoires were generated with immunoSEQ multiplex PCR, while TCRdb's copy carries only in-frame clones and drops some. The sample has about 200,000 clones, 82% seen once; the top ten hold 6.9%. Per germline, CDR1 MDHEN and CDR2 SYDVKM. The CDR3 totals 15 residues. V dropped 7 bases and J dropped 3; count of bases not matched to a gene: 11. The TCR originated in a human donor with acute or convalescent COVID-19. The donor label of this sample is uncertain. The gene calls are TRBV28 and TRBJ1-2; 7 bases line up with TRBD1. The source material was peripheral blood. The CDR3 loop reads CASNGRGAGYYGYTF. The CDR3 DNA is TGTGCCAGCAACGGCAGGGGGGCGGGCTACTATGGCTACACCTTC.